This TCR beta chain was sequenced in a study of shared clonotypes between healthy human individuals. The CDR3 covers 17 residues. Trimming at V came to 4 bases and at J to 4 bases, leaving 14 bases not matched to a gene. From germline, CDR1 is SGHRS and CDR2 YFSETQ. Study-wide results and caveats: At large depth, rarefaction still showed sorted-subset sequencing to be incomplete.

A word on this clone: Its target is not known.

Using immunoSEQ multiplex PCR, the repertoire was profiled, and TCRdb retains in-frame clones only, with some absent. The data contain just over 2,000,000 clones, roughly 95% of them singletons. This clonotype was sampled from a man aged 18 to 30 in good health. The chain carries TRBV5-1 and TRBJ2-3, with 8 positions matching TRBD2. The sequencing input was naive CD4+ T cells sorted from blood. Noted subset: CD45RA+ positively selected. The CDR3 DNA reads as TGCGCCAGCAGCACCAGATGGGGAGCGGGGGTTTCAGATACGCAGTATTTT. Translated: CASSTRWGAGVSDTQYF.